The rows below give T cell receptor beta chains drawn from one sample of a study of cytomegalovirus exposure and HLA in healthy donors. Repertoires were generated with immunoSEQ multiplex PCR, while TCRdb's copy carries only in-frame clones and drops some. The data contain 73,000 or so clones, over 60% of them seen just once; the ten biggest clones take up roughly a sixth. The sequencing sample was made of PBMCs. The receptors here all came from a woman aged 40 to 49 in good health and CMV-seropositive. Both conserved end residues are part of each CDR3. Fields, in order: D gene, clone size, J gene, V gene, CDR3 DNA, CDR3 protein. D genes are given only for firm matches. Expanded clones get a size class; other rows say once, few or many, or leave the size out.

D gene: NA
clone size: once
J gene: TRBJ2-7
V gene: TRBV20-1
CDR3 DNA: TGCAGTGCAAGGGACTCGTACGAGCAGTACTTC
CDR3 protein: CSARDSYEQYF

D gene: NA
clone size: NA
J gene: TRBJ1-1
V gene: TRBV6-5
CDR3 DNA: TGTGCCAGCAGTTACTCACGGGGCGGGGTGAAAGCTTTCTTT
CDR3 protein: CASSYSRGGVKAFF

D gene: NA
clone size: NA
J gene: TRBJ1-1
V gene: TRBV19
CDR3 DNA: TGTGCCAGTACGGACAGACTGAACACTGAAGCTTTCTTT
CDR3 protein: CASTDRLNTEAFF

D gene: NA
clone size: NA
J gene: TRBJ2-1
V gene: TRBV19
CDR3 DNA: TGTGCCAGTAGTATAGTCAGGTTCAATGAGCAGTTCTTC
CDR3 protein: CASSIVRFNEQFF

D gene: NA
clone size: NA
J gene: TRBJ1-2
V gene: TRBV29-1
CDR3 DNA: TGCAGCGTTTCAAAGCTACACTATGGCTACACCTTC
CDR3 protein: CSVSKLHYGYTF

D gene: NA
clone size: NA
J gene: TRBJ2-6
V gene: TRBV5-8
CDR3 DNA: TGTGCCAGCAGCTCCGGGTTAACTGGGGCCAACGTCCTGACTTTC
CDR3 protein: CASSSGLTGANVLTF

D gene: TRBD1
clone size: NA
J gene: TRBJ2-7
V gene: TRBV30
CDR3 DNA: TGTGCCTGGGGGACAGGCACCTACGAGCAGTACTTC
CDR3 protein: CAWGTGTYEQYF

D gene: NA
clone size: NA
J gene: TRBJ1-4
V gene: TRBV29-1
CDR3 DNA: TGCAGCGGGCAGGAGAGCGGTGAAAAACTGTTTTTT
CDR3 protein: CSGQESGEKLFF

D gene: TRBD1
clone size: once
J gene: TRBJ2-1
V gene: TRBV28
CDR3 DNA: TGTGCCAGCAGATTCCCGGGACAGGGGAACAATGAGCAGTTCTTC
CDR3 protein: CASRFPGQGNNEQFF

D gene: TRBD1
clone size: few
J gene: TRBJ2-1
V gene: TRBV4-3
CDR3 DNA: TGCGCCAGCAGCCAAACGAGGGCAGGGGGCTCCTACAATGAGCAGTTCTTC
CDR3 protein: CASSQTRAGGSYNEQFF

D gene: NA
clone size: NA
J gene: TRBJ2-7
V gene: TRBV10-1
CDR3 DNA: TGCGCCAGCGGAGGGGACGAGCAGTACTTC
CDR3 protein: CASGGDEQYF

D gene: TRBD2
clone size: NA
J gene: TRBJ2-7
V gene: TRBV27
CDR3 DNA: TGTGCCGTCATAGCGGGAGAAGAGCAGTACTTC
CDR3 protein: CAVIAGEEQYF

D gene: TRBD2
clone size: NA
J gene: TRBJ2-5
V gene: TRBV6-1
CDR3 DNA: TGTGCCAGCAGCGGGAGGGTTACCCAAGAGACCCAGTACTTC
CDR3 protein: CASSGRVTQETQYF

D gene: NA
clone size: few
J gene: TRBJ2-3
V gene: TRBV27
CDR3 DNA: TGTGCCAGCTCCCCTGGGGGGAGGGATACGCAGTATTTT
CDR3 protein: CASSPGGRDTQYF

D gene: NA
clone size: NA
J gene: TRBJ1-1
V gene: TRBV5-8
CDR3 DNA: TGTGCCAGCAGCTTTAGCATGGACACTGAAGCTTTCTTT
CDR3 protein: CASSFSMDTEAFF

D gene: TRBD2
clone size: NA
J gene: TRBJ2-2
V gene: TRBV28
CDR3 DNA: TGTGCCAGCAGTTTTGGGGCGGGAGTGAGACACCGGGAGCTGTTTTTT
CDR3 protein: CASSFGAGVRHRELFF

D gene: NA
clone size: NA
J gene: TRBJ2-7
V gene: TRBV27
CDR3 DNA: TGTGCCAGCAGTCCCCACTCAGGCGTGGTGTACTTC
CDR3 protein: CASSPHSGVVYF

D gene: NA
clone size: NA
J gene: TRBJ2-7
V gene: TRBV7-5
CDR3 DNA: TGTGCCAGAAGCCATCCGACCACCAGAGGACAGGGGGCGCGGGAGCAGTACTTC
CDR3 protein: CARSHPTTRGQGAREQYF

D gene: TRBD2
clone size: NA
J gene: TRBJ2-1
V gene: TRBV11-3
CDR3 DNA: TGTGCCAGCAGCTTAGATCCTAGCGGATACAATGAGCAGTTCTTC
CDR3 protein: CASSLDPSGYNEQFF

D gene: NA
clone size: NA
J gene: TRBJ1-2
V gene: TRBV9
CDR3 DNA: TGTGCCAGCAGCGTATCCACTAACTATGGCTACACCTTC
CDR3 protein: CASSVSTNYGYTF

D gene: TRBD1
clone size: NA
J gene: TRBJ2-1
V gene: TRBV6-6
CDR3 DNA: TGTGCCAGCAGATCCGCTGGGACAGAAATTCACAAGCAGTTCTTC
CDR3 protein: CASRSAGTEIHKQFF

D gene: TRBD2
clone size: once
J gene: TRBJ2-1
V gene: TRBV28
CDR3 DNA: TGTGCCAGCAGTACCCGGGGTAGCGGGATGATCTACAATGAGCAGTTCTTC
CDR3 protein: CASSTRGSGMIYNEQFF

D gene: TRBD1
clone size: NA
J gene: TRBJ2-7
V gene: TRBV7-8
CDR3 DNA: TGTGCCAGCAGCACCCAGACAGGGTCGTACGAGCAGTACTTC
CDR3 protein: CASSTQTGSYEQYF

D gene: NA
clone size: few
J gene: TRBJ1-1
V gene: TRBV19
CDR3 DNA: TGTGCCAGTTACCGGGGGGGTTTCACTGAAGCTTTCTTT
CDR3 protein: CASYRGGFTEAFF

D gene: TRBD1
clone size: NA
J gene: TRBJ2-3
V gene: TRBV5-1
CDR3 DNA: TGCGCCAGCAGCCTTGACAGGGCAGATACGCAGTATTTT
CDR3 protein: CASSLDRADTQYF

D gene: TRBD2
clone size: NA
J gene: TRBJ2-7
V gene: TRBV2
CDR3 DNA: TGTGCCAGGGGAACTAGCGGGGGCTACGAGCAGTACTTC
CDR3 protein: CARGTSGGYEQYF

D gene: NA
clone size: NA
J gene: TRBJ2-1
V gene: TRBV9
CDR3 DNA: TGTGCCAGCAGCGTAGACGGTGATGATGCCTACAATGAGCAGTTCTTC
CDR3 protein: CASSVDGDDAYNEQFF

D gene: TRBD1
clone size: NA
J gene: TRBJ1-5
V gene: TRBV19
CDR3 DNA: TGTGCCAGTAGTATCTGGACAGGGGATCAGCCCCAGCATTTT
CDR3 protein: CASSIWTGDQPQHF

D gene: TRBD2
clone size: NA
J gene: TRBJ2-1
V gene: TRBV5-4
CDR3 DNA: TGTGCCAGCAGCTTGGATAGCGGGGGCCAAAATGAGCAGTTCTTC
CDR3 protein: CASSLDSGGQNEQFF

D gene: NA
clone size: NA
J gene: TRBJ1-5
V gene: TRBV5-6
CDR3 DNA: TGTGCCAGCAGCCCGGGTTATAGCAATCAGCCCCAGCATTTT
CDR3 protein: CASSPGYSNQPQHF

D gene: NA
clone size: NA
J gene: TRBJ1-2
V gene: TRBV4-3
CDR3 DNA: TGCGCCAGCAGCCAAGCTTTTCGAGCTTCTAACTATGGCTACACCTTC
CDR3 protein: CASSQAFRASNYGYTF

D gene: NA
clone size: NA
J gene: TRBJ1-2
V gene: TRBV30
CDR3 DNA: TGTGCCTGGAGTGTTTCGGTCGTTGTCACCTTC
CDR3 protein: CAWSVSVVVTF

D gene: NA
clone size: NA
J gene: TRBJ1-5
V gene: TRBV12-5
CDR3 DNA: TGTGCTAGTGGTTTGGTACAGGGATTATATAGCAATCAGCCCCAGCATTTT
CDR3 protein: CASGLVQGLYSNQPQHF

D gene: TRBD1
clone size: once
J gene: TRBJ1-4
V gene: TRBV27
CDR3 DNA: TGTGCCAGCAGTTCCGGGACAGGGGGCGATGAAAAACTGTTTTTT
CDR3 protein: CASSSGTGGDEKLFF

D gene: TRBD1
clone size: NA
J gene: TRBJ1-6
V gene: TRBV7-9
CDR3 DNA: TGTGCCAGCAGTCTGACAGGGCTGGAATCACCCCTCCACTTT
CDR3 protein: CASSLTGLESPLHF

D gene: NA
clone size: NA
J gene: TRBJ2-5
V gene: TRBV5-1
CDR3 DNA: TGCGCCAGCAGCTTGGGTGGTCAGGAGACCCAGTACTTC
CDR3 protein: CASSLGGQETQYF

D gene: NA
clone size: few
J gene: TRBJ2-3
V gene: TRBV5-1
CDR3 DNA: TGCGCCAGCAGCTTGGGGAGTAGCACAGATACGCAGTATTTT
CDR3 protein: CASSLGSSTDTQYF

D gene: NA
clone size: NA
J gene: TRBJ1-5
V gene: TRBV6-6
CDR3 DNA: TGTGCCAGCAGTGGGCAGGCGTCAATACAGCCCCAGCATTTT
CDR3 protein: CASSGQASIQPQHF

D gene: NA
clone size: few
J gene: TRBJ1-1
V gene: TRBV4-2
CDR3 DNA: TGTGCCAGCGAAGGGGGGGATGAAGCTTTCTTT
CDR3 protein: CASEGGDEAFF

D gene: NA
clone size: once
J gene: TRBJ2-3
V gene: TRBV10-2
CDR3 DNA: TGCGCCAGCAGAAACGAAGGGGGCACAGATACGCAGTATTTT
CDR3 protein: CASRNEGGTDTQYF

D gene: NA
clone size: few
J gene: TRBJ1-1
V gene: TRBV9
CDR3 DNA: TGTGCCAGCACTACAATAGACTCGAACACTGAAGCTTTCTTT
CDR3 protein: CASTTIDSNTEAFF

D gene: NA
clone size: NA
J gene: TRBJ2-7
V gene: TRBV5-6
CDR3 DNA: TGTGCCAGCAGCTCGGACAGATACGAGCAGTACTTC
CDR3 protein: CASSSDRYEQYF

D gene: NA
clone size: NA
J gene: TRBJ1-6
V gene: TRBV4-1
CDR3 DNA: TGCGCCAGCAGCCCCGAGCCAGGGAGGGGTAATTCACCCCTCCACTTT
CDR3 protein: CASSPEPGRGNSPLHF

D gene: NA
clone size: NA
J gene: TRBJ1-2
V gene: TRBV6-5
CDR3 DNA: TGTGCCAGCAGTTACGCAGGGGACGGCTACACCTTC
CDR3 protein: CASSYAGDGYTF

D gene: TRBD2
clone size: NA
J gene: TRBJ2-5
V gene: TRBV7-2
CDR3 DNA: TGTGCCAGCAGCTTAAAGCGGGAGGTGGGGCAAGAGACCCAGTACTTC
CDR3 protein: CASSLKREVGQETQYF

D gene: NA
clone size: NA
J gene: TRBJ1-1
V gene: TRBV5-1
CDR3 DNA: TGCGCCAGCAGCTTGAATGCGGAGAACACTGAAGCTTTCTTT
CDR3 protein: CASSLNAENTEAFF

D gene: TRBD1
clone size: NA
J gene: TRBJ1-6
V gene: TRBV6-5
CDR3 DNA: TGTGCCAGCAGCTGGGACAGGGGGAGATCACCCCTCCACTTT
CDR3 protein: CASSWDRGRSPLHF

D gene: NA
clone size: NA
J gene: TRBJ2-7
V gene: TRBV5-6
CDR3 DNA: TGTGCCAGCAGACACAGGGATTCCTACGAGCAGTACTTC
CDR3 protein: CASRHRDSYEQYF

D gene: NA
clone size: NA
J gene: TRBJ1-1
V gene: TRBV5-1
CDR3 DNA: TGCGCCAGCAGCGTGACAGCTGGGAACACTGAAGCTTTCTTT
CDR3 protein: CASSVTAGNTEAFF

D gene: NA
clone size: NA
J gene: TRBJ1-5
V gene: TRBV27
CDR3 DNA: TGTGCCAGCAGGCGGGGGGACATTAGCAATCAGCCCCAGCATTTT
CDR3 protein: CASRRGDISNQPQHF

D gene: NA
clone size: NA
J gene: TRBJ1-1
V gene: TRBV10-1
CDR3 DNA: TGCGCCAGCAGTGTTGACCAGGGGCGAGGGAGTGAAGCTTTCTTT
CDR3 protein: CASSVDQGRGSEAFF

D gene: NA
clone size: NA
J gene: TRBJ2-7
V gene: TRBV5-6
CDR3 DNA: TGTGCCAGCAGCTTAGAGGCGTCAGCCAGACCCTACGAGCAGTACTTC
CDR3 protein: CASSLEASARPYEQYF

D gene: TRBD1
clone size: NA
J gene: TRBJ2-3
V gene: TRBV14
CDR3 DNA: TGTGCCAGCAGCCAAGTCCATGGGACAGGGTTGAGAGATACGCAGTATTTT
CDR3 protein: CASSQVHGTGLRDTQYF

D gene: TRBD1
clone size: NA
J gene: TRBJ1-1
V gene: TRBV23-1
CDR3 DNA: TGCGCCAAATACACAGTAAATAACAGGGGCCACAACACTGAAGCTTTCTTT
CDR3 protein: CAKYTVNNRGHNTEAFF

D gene: NA
clone size: NA
J gene: TRBJ1-5
V gene: TRBV29-1
CDR3 DNA: TGCAGCGTTGGGAGCGGGCCCGGTCAGCCCCAGCATTTT
CDR3 protein: CSVGSGPGQPQHF

D gene: NA
clone size: few
J gene: TRBJ1-1
V gene: TRBV19
CDR3 DNA: TGTGCCAGTAGGGCTTCGGGCACTGAAGCTTTCTTT
CDR3 protein: CASRASGTEAFF

D gene: NA
clone size: NA
J gene: TRBJ1-6
V gene: TRBV15
CDR3 DNA: TGTGCCACCAGCAGAGATGGGCGAGATTCACCCCTCCACTTT
CDR3 protein: CATSRDGRDSPLHF

D gene: NA
clone size: NA
J gene: TRBJ1-1
V gene: TRBV4-2
CDR3 DNA: TGTGCCAGCAGCCAAGATACTCCGCCCAACACTGAAGCTTTCTTT
CDR3 protein: CASSQDTPPNTEAFF

D gene: NA
clone size: NA
J gene: TRBJ2-1
V gene: TRBV19
CDR3 DNA: TGTGCCAGTACCTCCTCTTTGGGCAGGGGCCACAATGAGCAGTTCTTC
CDR3 protein: CASTSSLGRGHNEQFF